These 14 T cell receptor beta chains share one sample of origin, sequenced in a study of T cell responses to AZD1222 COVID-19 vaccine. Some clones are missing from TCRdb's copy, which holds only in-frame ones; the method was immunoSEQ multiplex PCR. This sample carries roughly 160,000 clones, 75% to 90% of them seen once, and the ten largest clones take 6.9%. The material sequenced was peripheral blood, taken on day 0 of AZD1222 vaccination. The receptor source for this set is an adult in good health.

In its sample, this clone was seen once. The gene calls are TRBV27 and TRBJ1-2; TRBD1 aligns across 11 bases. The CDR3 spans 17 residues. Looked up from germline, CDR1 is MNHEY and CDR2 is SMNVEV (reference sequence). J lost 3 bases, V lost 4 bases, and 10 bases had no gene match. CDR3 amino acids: CASSSGQGVVGYYGYTF. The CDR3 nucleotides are TGTGCCAGCAGTTCGGGACAGGGGGTAGTGGGTTACTATGGCTACACCTTC.

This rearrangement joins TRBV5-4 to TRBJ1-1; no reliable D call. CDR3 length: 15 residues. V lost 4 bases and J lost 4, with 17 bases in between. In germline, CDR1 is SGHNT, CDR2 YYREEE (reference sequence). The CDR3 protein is CASSDLTKPVTEAFF. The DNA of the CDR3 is TGTGCCAGCAGCGACTTAACTAAGCCTGTCACTGAAGCTTTCTTT.

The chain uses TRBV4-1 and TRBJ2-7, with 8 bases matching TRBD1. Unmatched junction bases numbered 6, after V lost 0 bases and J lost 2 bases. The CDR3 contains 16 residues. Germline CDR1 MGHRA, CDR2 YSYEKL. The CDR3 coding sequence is TGCGCCAGCAGCCAAGAGGGACAGGCCCTAACCTACGAGCAGTACTTC. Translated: CASSQEGQALTYEQYF.

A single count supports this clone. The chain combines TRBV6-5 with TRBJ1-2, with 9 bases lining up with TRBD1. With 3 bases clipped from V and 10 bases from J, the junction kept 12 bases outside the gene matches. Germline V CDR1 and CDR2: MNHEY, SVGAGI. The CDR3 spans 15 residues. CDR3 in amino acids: CASSYTERTGEHYTF. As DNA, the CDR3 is TGTGCCAGCAGTTATACCGAACGGACAGGGGAACACTACACCTTC.

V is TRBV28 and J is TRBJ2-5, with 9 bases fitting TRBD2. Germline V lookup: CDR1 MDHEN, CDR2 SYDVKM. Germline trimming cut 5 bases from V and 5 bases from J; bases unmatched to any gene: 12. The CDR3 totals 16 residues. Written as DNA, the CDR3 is TGTGCCAGCAGTCTCCCCCCGGGACTAGCAGACGAGACCCAGTACTTC. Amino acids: CASSLPPGLADETQYF.

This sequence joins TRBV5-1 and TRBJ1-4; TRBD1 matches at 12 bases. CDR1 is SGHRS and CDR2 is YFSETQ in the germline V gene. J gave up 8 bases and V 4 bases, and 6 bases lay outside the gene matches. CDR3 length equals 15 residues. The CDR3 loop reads CASSGTGGPGEKLFF. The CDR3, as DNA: TGCGCCAGCAGCGGGACAGGGGGCCCTGGGGAAAAACTGTTTTTT. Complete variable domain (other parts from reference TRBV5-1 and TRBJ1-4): KAGVTQTPRYLIKTRGQQVTLSCSPISGHRSVSWYQQTPGQGLQFLFEYFSETQRNKGNFPGRFSGRQFSNSRSEMNVSTLELGDSALYLCASSGTGGPGEKLFFGSGTQLSVL.

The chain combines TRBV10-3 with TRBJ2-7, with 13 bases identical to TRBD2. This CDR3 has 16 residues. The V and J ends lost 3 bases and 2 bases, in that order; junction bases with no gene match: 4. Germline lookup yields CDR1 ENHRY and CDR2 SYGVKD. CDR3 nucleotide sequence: TGTGCCATCAGTGATTCGACTAGCGGGGGGACCTACGAGCAGTACTTC. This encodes CAISDSTSGGTYEQYF.

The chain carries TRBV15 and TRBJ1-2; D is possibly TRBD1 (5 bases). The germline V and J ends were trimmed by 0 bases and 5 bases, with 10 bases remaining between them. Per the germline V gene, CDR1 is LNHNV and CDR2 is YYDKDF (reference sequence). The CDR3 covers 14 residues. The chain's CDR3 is CATSREMGGYGYTF. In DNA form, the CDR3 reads TGTGCCACCAGCAGAGAAATGGGGGGATATGGCTACACCTTC.

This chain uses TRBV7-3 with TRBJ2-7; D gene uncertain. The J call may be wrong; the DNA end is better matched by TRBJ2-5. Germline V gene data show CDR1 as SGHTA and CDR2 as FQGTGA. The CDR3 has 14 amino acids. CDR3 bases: TGTGCCAGCAGCTTCGGTGAACAAGGGGAGACCCAGTACTTC. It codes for CASSFGEQGETQYF.

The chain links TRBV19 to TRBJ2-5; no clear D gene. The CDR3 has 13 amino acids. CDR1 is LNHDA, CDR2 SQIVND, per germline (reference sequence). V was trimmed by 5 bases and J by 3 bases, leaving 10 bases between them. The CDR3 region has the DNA TGTGCCAGTAGTGTGGACGGAGAAGAGACCCAGTACTTC. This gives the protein CASSVDGEETQYF.

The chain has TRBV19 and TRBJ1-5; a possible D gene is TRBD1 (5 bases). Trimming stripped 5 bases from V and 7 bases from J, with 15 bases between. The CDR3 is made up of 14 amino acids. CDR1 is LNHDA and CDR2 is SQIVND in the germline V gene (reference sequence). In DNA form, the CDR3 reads TGTGCCAGTAGTGACGGGGGGGTTGGACAGCCCCAGCATTTT. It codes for CASSDGGVGQPQHF.

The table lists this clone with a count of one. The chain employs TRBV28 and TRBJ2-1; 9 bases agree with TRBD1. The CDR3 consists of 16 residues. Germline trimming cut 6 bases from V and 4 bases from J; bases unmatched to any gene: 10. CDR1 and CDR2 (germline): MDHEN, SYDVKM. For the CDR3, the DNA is TGTGCCAGCAGAAGGTCCGGGACAGGGATATACAATGAGCAGTTCTTC. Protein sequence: CASRRSGTGIYNEQFF. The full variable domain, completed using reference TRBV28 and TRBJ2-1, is DVKVTQSSRYLVKRTGEKVFLECVQDMDHENMFWYRQDPGLGLRLIYFSYDVKMKEKGDIPEGYSVSREKKERFSLILESASTNQTSMYLCASRRSGTGIYNEQFFGPGTRLTVL.

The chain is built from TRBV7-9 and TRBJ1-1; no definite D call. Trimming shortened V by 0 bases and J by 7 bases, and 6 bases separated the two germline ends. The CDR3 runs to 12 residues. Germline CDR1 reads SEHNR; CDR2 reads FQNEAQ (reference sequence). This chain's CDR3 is CASSLALSEAFF. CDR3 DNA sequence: TGTGCCAGCAGCTTAGCCCTCAGTGAAGCTTTCTTT.

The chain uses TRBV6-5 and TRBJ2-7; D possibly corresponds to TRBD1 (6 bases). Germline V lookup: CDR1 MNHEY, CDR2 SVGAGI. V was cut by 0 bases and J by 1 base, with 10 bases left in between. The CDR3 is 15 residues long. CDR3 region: CASSYSGRGSYEQYV. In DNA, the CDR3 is TGTGCCAGCAGTTACTCTGGCAGGGGATCCTACGAGCAGTACGTC.